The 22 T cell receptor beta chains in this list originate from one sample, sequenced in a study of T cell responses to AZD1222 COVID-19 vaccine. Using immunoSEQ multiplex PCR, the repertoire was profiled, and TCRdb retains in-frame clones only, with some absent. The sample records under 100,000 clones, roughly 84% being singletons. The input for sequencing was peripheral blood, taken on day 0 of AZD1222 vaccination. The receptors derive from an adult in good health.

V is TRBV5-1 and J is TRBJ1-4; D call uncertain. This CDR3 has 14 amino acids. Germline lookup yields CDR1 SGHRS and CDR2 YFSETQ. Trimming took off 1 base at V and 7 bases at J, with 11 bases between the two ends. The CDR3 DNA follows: TGCGCCAGCAGCTTGAGTGGGCAGCTTGAAAAACTGTTTTTT. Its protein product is CASSLSGQLEKLFF. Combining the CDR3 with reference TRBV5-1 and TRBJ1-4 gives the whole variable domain KAGVTQTPRYLIKTRGQQVTLSCSPISGHRSVSWYQQTPGQGLQFLFEYFSETQRNKGNFPGRFSGRQFSNSRSEMNVSTLELGDSALYLCASSLSGQLEKLFFGSGTQLSVL.

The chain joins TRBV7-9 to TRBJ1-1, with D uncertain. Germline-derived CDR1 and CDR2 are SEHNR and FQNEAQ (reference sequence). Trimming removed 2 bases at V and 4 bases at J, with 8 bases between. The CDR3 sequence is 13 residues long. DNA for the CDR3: TGTGCCAGCAGCTTATCAACCTCCACTGAAGCTTTCTTT. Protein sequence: CASSLSTSTEAFF.

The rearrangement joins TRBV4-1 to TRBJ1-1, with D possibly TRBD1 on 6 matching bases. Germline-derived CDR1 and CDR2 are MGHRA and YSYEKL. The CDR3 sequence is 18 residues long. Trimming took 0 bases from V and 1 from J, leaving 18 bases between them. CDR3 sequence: CASSQEGGGRGRNTEAFF. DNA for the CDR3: TGCGCCAGCAGCCAAGAAGGCGGGGGGCGAGGAAGGAACACTGAAGCTTTCTTT.

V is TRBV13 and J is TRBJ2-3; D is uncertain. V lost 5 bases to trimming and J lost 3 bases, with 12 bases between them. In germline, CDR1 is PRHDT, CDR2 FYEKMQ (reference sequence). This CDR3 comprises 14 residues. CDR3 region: CASSSLGGTDTQYF. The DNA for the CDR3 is TGTGCCAGCAGCAGTTTAGGCGGAACAGATACGCAGTATTTT.

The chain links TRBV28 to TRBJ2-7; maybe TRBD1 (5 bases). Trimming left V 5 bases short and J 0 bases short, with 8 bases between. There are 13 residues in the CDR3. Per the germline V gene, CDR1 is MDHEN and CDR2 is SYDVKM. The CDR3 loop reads CASSAGFSYEQYF. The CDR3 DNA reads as TGTGCCAGCAGTGCAGGGTTCTCCTACGAGCAGTACTTC.

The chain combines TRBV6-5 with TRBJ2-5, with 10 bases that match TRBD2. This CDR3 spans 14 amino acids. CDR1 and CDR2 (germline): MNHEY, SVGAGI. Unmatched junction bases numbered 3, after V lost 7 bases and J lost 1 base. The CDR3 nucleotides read TGTGCCAGCAAGGGACTAGCGAGCCAAGAGACCCAGTACTTC. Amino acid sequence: CASKGLASQETQYF.

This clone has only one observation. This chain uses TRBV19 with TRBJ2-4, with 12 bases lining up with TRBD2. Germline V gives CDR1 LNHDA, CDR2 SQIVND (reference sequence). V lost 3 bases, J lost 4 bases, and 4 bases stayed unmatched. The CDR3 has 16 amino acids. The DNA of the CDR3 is TGTGCCAGTAGTATTGGACTAGCGGGGAGAAAAAACATTCAGTACTTC. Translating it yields CASSIGLAGRKNIQYF.

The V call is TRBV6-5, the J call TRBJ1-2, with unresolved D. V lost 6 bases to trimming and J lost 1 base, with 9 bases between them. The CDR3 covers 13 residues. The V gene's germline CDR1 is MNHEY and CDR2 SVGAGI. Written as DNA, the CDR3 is TGTGCCAGCAGCATGGACGGTAACTATGGCTACACCTTC. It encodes CASSMDGNYGYTF.

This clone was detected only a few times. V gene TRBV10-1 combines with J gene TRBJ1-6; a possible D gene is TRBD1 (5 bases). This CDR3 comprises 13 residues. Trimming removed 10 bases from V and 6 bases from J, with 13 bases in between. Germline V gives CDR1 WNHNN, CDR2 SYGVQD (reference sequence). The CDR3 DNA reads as TGCGCCAACATCGGGCAGGGTAATTCACCCCTCCACTTT. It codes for CANIGQGNSPLHF.

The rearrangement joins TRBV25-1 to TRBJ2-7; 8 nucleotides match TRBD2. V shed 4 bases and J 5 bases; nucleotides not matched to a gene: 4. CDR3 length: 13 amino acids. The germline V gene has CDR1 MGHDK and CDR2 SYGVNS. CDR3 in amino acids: CASSAGGSDEQYF. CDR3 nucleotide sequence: TGTGCCAGCAGTGCGGGGGGGTCCGACGAGCAGTACTTC.

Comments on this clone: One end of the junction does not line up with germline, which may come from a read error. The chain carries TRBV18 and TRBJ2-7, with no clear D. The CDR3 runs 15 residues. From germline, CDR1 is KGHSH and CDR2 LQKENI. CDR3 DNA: TGTGCCAGCTCACCAGGGGTCTCGGACGCCTATGAGCAGTACTTC. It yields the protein CASSPGVSDAYEQYF.

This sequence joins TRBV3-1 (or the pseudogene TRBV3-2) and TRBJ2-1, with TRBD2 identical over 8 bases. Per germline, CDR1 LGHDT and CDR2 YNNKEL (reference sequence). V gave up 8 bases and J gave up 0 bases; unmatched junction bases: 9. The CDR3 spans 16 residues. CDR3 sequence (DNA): TGTGCCAGCGAAGGGCGGGGGGCAAGCTCCTACAATGAGCAGTTCTTC. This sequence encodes CASEGRGASSYNEQFF.

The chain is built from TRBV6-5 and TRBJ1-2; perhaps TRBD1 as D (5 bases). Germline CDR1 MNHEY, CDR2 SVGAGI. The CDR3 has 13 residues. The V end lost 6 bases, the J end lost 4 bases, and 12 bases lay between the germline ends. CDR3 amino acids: CASRAGQFYGYTF. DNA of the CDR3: TGTGCCAGCAGGGCGGGGCAGTTCTATGGCTACACCTTC.

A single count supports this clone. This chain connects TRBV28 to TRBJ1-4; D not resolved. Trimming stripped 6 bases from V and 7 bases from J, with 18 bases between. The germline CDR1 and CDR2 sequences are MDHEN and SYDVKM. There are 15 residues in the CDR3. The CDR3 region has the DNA TGTGCCAGCAGGCCCCGCGCTCGGTGGGGTGAAAAACTGTTTTTT. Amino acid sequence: CASRPRARWGEKLFF.

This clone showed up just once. The CDR3: CASSVLGGASGETQYF. The CDR3 DNA sequence: TGTGCCAGCAGCGTCTTAGGCGGAGCGTCAGGAGAGACCCAGTACTTC. This chain joins TRBV9 and TRBJ2-5; no firm D call. Germline V gives CDR1 SGDLS, CDR2 YYNGEE. This CDR3 is built from 16 residues. Trimming stripped 2 bases from V and 4 bases from J, with 18 bases between.

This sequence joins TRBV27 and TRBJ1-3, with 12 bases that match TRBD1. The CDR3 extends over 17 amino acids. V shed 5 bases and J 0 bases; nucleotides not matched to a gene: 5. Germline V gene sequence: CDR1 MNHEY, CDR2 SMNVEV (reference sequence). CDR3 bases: TGTGCCAGCAGTCGGGGACAGGGGGCCAGCTCTGGAAACACCATATATTTT. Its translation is CASSRGQGASSGNTIYF.

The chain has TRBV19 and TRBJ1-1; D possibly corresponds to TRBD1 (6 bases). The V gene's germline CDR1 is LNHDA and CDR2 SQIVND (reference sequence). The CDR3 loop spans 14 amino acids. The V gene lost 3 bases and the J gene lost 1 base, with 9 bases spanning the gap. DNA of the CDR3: TGTGCCAGTAGTATCTCCAGGGGGAACACTGAAGCTTTCTTT. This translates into CASSISRGNTEAFF.

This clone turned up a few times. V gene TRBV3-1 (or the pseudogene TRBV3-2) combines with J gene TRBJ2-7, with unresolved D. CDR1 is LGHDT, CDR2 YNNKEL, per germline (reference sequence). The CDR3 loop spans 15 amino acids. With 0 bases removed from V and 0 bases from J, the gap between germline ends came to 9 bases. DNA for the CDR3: TGTGCCAGCAGCCAAGAGTGGACGTACTCCTACGAGCAGTACTTC. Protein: CASSQEWTYSYEQYF.

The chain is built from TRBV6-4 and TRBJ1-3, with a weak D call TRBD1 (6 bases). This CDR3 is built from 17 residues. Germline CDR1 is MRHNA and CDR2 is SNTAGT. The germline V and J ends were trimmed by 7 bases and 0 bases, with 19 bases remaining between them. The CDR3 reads CASKTGSWPSSGNTIYF. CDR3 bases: TGTGCCAGCAAGACAGGCTCCTGGCCGAGCTCTGGAAACACCATATATTTT.

CDR3 loop: CASSPLDRGNYGYTF. DNA of the CDR3: TGTGCCAGCTCACCTTTGGACAGGGGGAACTATGGCTACACCTTC. The chain employs TRBV18 and TRBJ1-2; 10 nucleotides line up with TRBD1. This CDR3 is 15 amino acids long. The J segment lost 2 bases and the V segment lost 3 bases, leaving 3 bases of the junction unmatched. Germline assignment: CDR1 KGHSH and CDR2 LQKENI.

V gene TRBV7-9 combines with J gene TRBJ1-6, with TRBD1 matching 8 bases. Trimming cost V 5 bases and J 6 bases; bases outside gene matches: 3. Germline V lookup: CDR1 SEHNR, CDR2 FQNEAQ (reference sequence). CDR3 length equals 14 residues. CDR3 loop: CASSKTGVNSPLHF. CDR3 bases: TGTGCCAGCAGCAAGACAGGGGTTAATTCACCCCTCCACTTT.

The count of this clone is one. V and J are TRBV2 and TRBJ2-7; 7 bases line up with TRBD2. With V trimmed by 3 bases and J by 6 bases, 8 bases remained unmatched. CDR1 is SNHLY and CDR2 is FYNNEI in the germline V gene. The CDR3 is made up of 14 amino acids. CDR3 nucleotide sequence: TGTGCCAGCAGTGAGGGGTGGGAGGGAGCCGAGCAGTACTTC. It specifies CASSEGWEGAEQYF.